This T cell receptor (beta chain) was documented in a study of cytomegalovirus exposure and HLA in healthy donors. On this clone: The antigen remains undetermined.

Separation from the approximately 720-subject first cohort characterized the roughly 110-subject validation cohort, to which the donors belonged. The repertoire was sequenced with immunoSEQ multiplex PCR; TCRdb's copy has only in-frame clones and lacks some. The sample carries 100,000 to 150,000 clones, about 88% recorded once. Looked up from germline, CDR1 is SNHLY and CDR2 is FYNNEI. The CDR3 consists of 14 residues. Trimming cost V 6 bases and J 4 bases, with 15 bases left between them. Notes on the study in general: Among TCR beta chains, those listed as cytomegalovirus-associated numbered about 160. It was reported that the classifier diagnosed cytomegalovirus status with high specificity and sensitivity in both the original and validation cohorts.

The source is a man under 40 in good health and CMV-seronegative. The sequencing sample was made of PBMCs. The gene calls are TRBV2 and TRBJ1-1, with D perhaps matching TRBD1 (6 bases). The CDR3 DNA reads as TGTGCCAGCAGAAGACAGCGAGGGGGCACTGAAGCTTTCTTT. It is translated as CASRRQRGGTEAFF.